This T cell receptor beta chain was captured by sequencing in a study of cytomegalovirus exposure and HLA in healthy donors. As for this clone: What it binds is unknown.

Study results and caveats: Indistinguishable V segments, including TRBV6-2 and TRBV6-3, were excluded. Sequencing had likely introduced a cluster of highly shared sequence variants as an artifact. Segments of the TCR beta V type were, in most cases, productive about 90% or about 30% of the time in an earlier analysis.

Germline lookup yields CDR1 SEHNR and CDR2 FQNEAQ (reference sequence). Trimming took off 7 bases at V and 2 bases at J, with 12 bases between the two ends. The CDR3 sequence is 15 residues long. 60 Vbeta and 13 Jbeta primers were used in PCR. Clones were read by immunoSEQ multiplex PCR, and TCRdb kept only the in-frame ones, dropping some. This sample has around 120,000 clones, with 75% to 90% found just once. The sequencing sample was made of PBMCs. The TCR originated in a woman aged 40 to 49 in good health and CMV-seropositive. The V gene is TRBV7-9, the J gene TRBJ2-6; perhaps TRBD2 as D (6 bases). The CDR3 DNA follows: TGTGCCAGCAAAAAACCGGGGGCTGGGGCCAACGTCCTGACTTTC. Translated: CASKKPGAGANVLTF.